Below are 25 T cell receptor beta chains sequenced from a single sample in a study of cytomegalovirus exposure and HLA in healthy donors. PCR was performed using 60 Vbeta and 13 Jbeta primers. Only in-frame clones appear in the TCRdb table, and some are missing; sequencing was by immunoSEQ multiplex PCR. This table holds about 92,000 clones, under 85% found once. The sample was PBMCs. These receptors were taken from a man aged 50-60 years in good health and CMV-seropositive.

The J gene is TRBJ2-1, the V gene TRBV4-3; maybe TRBD2 (6 bases). The CDR3 contains 14 residues. Germline V gene data show CDR1 as LGHNA and CDR2 as YSLEER. Between the trimmed V and J ends, which lost 3 bases and 5 bases, there was a span of 11 bases. CDR3 region: CASSQQGGDNEQFF. In DNA form, the CDR3 reads TGCGCCAGCAGCCAGCAGGGCGGGGACAATGAGCAGTTCTTC.

CDR3 sequence reads: CASGLAGGPQDTQYF. The CDR3, as DNA: TGCGCCAGCGGACTAGCGGGGGGGCCTCAAGATACGCAGTATTTT. The chain uses TRBV5-1 and TRBJ2-3; 15 nucleotides match TRBD2. Germline CDR1 and CDR2: SGHRS and YFSETQ. The CDR3 contains 15 residues. J was trimmed by 5 bases and V by 7 bases; bases with no gene match: 5.

This chain joins TRBV30 and TRBJ2-3; D possibly corresponds to TRBD1 (6 bases). Germline V lookup: CDR1 GTSNPN, CDR2 SVGIG (reference sequence). The CDR3 sequence is 12 residues long. V lost 0 bases, J lost 8 bases, and 9 bases lay in between. The CDR3 region has the DNA TGTGCCTGGAGTGTACAGGGTACTACGCAGTATTTT. Its protein is CAWSVQGTTQYF.

Turning to this clone: A junction end diverges from the germline sequence, so it may reflect a read error. V is TRBV30 and J is TRBJ1-5, with TRBD1 as a possible D gene (5 bases). CDR3 size: 13 residues. Germline-derived CDR1 and CDR2 are GTSNPN and SVGIG (reference sequence). The CDR3 sequence is CAWSRGTDQPQNF. CDR3 nucleotides: TGTGCCTGGAGTAGGGGCACGGATCAGCCCCAGAATTTT.

This chain links TRBV11-2 with TRBJ1-1, with unresolved D. The germline CDR1 and CDR2 sequences are SGHAT and FQNNGV. V lost 8 bases and J 0 bases, leaving 16 bases between the germline ends. CDR3 size: 15 residues. The CDR3 coding sequence is TGTGCCAGCCGGATATTGTCAGACATGAACACTGAAGCTTTCTTT. Protein sequence: CASRILSDMNTEAFF.

Regarding this clone: The sample carries other DNA sequences with the same CDR3. This chain joins TRBV30 and TRBJ1-4; D might be TRBD1 (5 bases). Per germline, CDR1 GTSNPN and CDR2 SVGIG (reference sequence). CDR3 length: 13 residues. V dropped 1 base and J dropped 6 bases, with 9 bases sitting between them. CDR3 sequence: CAWSGQGYEKLFF. The CDR3 bases are TGTGCCTGGAGTGGCCAGGGTTATGAAAAACTGTTTTTT.

This clone was seen more than once but under ten times. This chain joins TRBV7-2 and TRBJ2-3; 12 bases map to TRBD2. The germline V gene encodes CDR1 SGHTA and CDR2 FQGNSA. This CDR3 has 16 amino acids. V dropped 2 bases and J dropped 4; count of bases not matched to a gene: 4. CDR3 region: CASSLSPSGGADTQYF. In nucleotides, the CDR3 is TGTGCCAGCAGCTTAAGTCCTAGCGGGGGGGCAGATACGCAGTATTTT.

About this clone: Other DNA sequences from this sample encode an identical CDR3 as well. J is TRBJ1-1 and V is TRBV11-2; TRBD1 is a possible D gene (6 bases). The CDR3 has 14 residues. V was cut by 5 bases and J by 1 base, with 11 bases left in between. The V gene's germline CDR1 is SGHAT and CDR2 FQNNGV. In DNA form, the CDR3 reads TGTGCCAGCAGCCTAGGGGGAGGGAACACTGAAGCTTTCTTT. Translated, it gives CASSLGGGNTEAFF.

This clone was seen only a few times. The CDR3 sequence is CASSLAGGTYEQYF. CDR3 sequence (DNA): TGTGCCAGCAGTTTGGCGGGGGGGACCTACGAGCAGTACTTC. The rearrangement links TRBV6-1 to TRBJ2-7, with 9 bases identical to TRBD2. Germline V gene sequence: CDR1 MNHNS, CDR2 SASEGT. The CDR3 consists of 14 residues. The junction had 4 bases not matched to a gene; V was cut back by 5 bases and J by 2 bases.

The chain recombines TRBV7-9 with TRBJ1-1; D unresolved. Germline-derived CDR1 and CDR2 are SEHNR and FQNEAQ (reference sequence). The CDR3 covers 12 residues. With 2 bases removed from V and 4 bases from J, the gap between germline ends came to 5 bases. The CDR3 coding sequence is TGTGCCAGCAGCTTATCCGGCACTGAAGCTTTCTTT. It is translated as CASSLSGTEAFF. Full variable domain (missing parts from reference TRBV7-9 and TRBJ1-1): DTGVSQNPRHKITKRGQNVTFRCDPISEHNRLYWYRQTLGQGPEFLTYFQNEAQLEKSRLLSDRFSAERPKGSFSTLEIQRTEQGDSAMYLCASSLSGTEAFFGQGTRLTVV.

The chain joins TRBV20-1 to TRBJ2-7, with a weak D call TRBD1 (5 bases). Germline V gene lookup returns CDR1 DFQATT and CDR2 SNEGSKA (reference sequence). The CDR3 totals 11 residues. V dropped 4 bases and J dropped 6 bases, with 10 bases sitting between them. CDR3 region: CSANQGGEQYF. The DNA of the CDR3 is TGCAGTGCTAACCAGGGTGGCGAGCAGTACTTC.

With regard to this clone: A read error may produce the germline difference seen at one junction end. The rearrangement links TRBV7-7 to TRBJ2-5, with TRBD1 identical over 7 bases. The closer fit of TRBJ2-7 to the DNA end suggests the J call may be wrong. The length of the CDR3 is 14 residues. Germline V gives CDR1 SSHAT, CDR2 FNYEAQ (reference sequence). The CDR3 region is CASSCPGQPYEQYF. The CDR3, as DNA: TGTGCTAGCAGCTGCCCGGGACAGCCCTACGAGCAGTACTTC.

The genes are TRBV5-8 and TRBJ2-3; maybe TRBD2 (6 bases). The CDR3 is 15 amino acids. Germline V gene data show CDR1 as SGHTS and CDR2 as YDEGEE. The V end was cut by 4 bases, the J end by 4 bases, with 16 bases between. The CDR3 reads CASSQLGGRADTQYF. The CDR3 coding sequence is TGTGCCAGCAGCCAACTCGGGGGTCGGGCAGATACGCAGTATTTT.

The chain recombines TRBV9 with TRBJ2-1; D perhaps matches TRBD1 (5 bases). The CDR3 covers 13 residues. The germline gives CDR1 SGDLS, CDR2 YYNGEE. The V and J ends lost 4 bases and 4 bases respectively, with 9 bases between them. As DNA, the CDR3 is TGTGCCAGCAGCACTGACAGTTACAATGAGCAGTTCTTC. Encoded protein: CASSTDSYNEQFF.

A remark on this clone: The germline gene is not matched at one end of the junction; a read error may be the cause. V usage is TRBV4-3 and J usage is TRBJ2-3, with 8 bases aligning to TRBD1. This CDR3 is 16 amino acids long. The germline gives CDR1 LGHNA, CDR2 YSLEER. CDR3 sequence reads: CASSQETGGSTHTQYF. The DNA for the CDR3 is TGCGCCAGCAGCCAAGAAACAGGGGGGTCCACACATACGCAGTATTTT.

The genes are TRBV5-1 and TRBJ2-3; TRBD1 is a possible D gene (6 bases). V shed 1 base and J shed 1 base, with 10 bases lying between them. Looked up from germline, CDR1 is SGHRS and CDR2 is YFSETQ. The CDR3 sequence is 15 residues long. The CDR3 nucleotides read TGCGCCAGCAGCTTGAGACAGGAGGGCACAGATACGCAGTATTTT. Its translation is CASSLRQEGTDTQYF. The variable domain in full, completed from reference TRBV5-1 and TRBJ2-3, reads KAGVTQTPRYLIKTRGQQVTLSCSPISGHRSVSWYQQTPGQGLQFLFEYFSETQRNKGNFPGRFSGRQFSNSRSEMNVSTLELGDSALYLCASSLRQEGTDTQYFGPGTRLTVL.

The chain uses TRBV5-3 and TRBJ2-5; 8 bases line up with TRBD2. The better agreement between TRBJ2-7 and the DNA end casts doubt on the J call. TRBV5-3 is an ORF for which the function is uncertain. This CDR3 comprises 15 residues. This CDR3 is CARSPGSGGSHEQYF. The CDR3 coding sequence is TGTGCCAGAAGCCCCGGCAGCGGGGGATCCCACGAGCAGTACTTC.

The V and J genes are TRBV2 and TRBJ2-2; D perhaps matches TRBD2 (6 bases). The CDR3 totals 15 residues. Germline assignment: CDR1 SNHLY and CDR2 FYNNEI. Trimming stripped 1 base from V and 3 bases from J, with 9 bases between. DNA of the CDR3: TGTGCCAGCAGTGAAGAGATAGCGGACACCGGGGAGCTGTTTTTT. Its protein is CASSEEIADTGELFF.

This chain links TRBV29-1 with TRBJ2-1; 9 nucleotides agree with TRBD1. J lost 7 bases, V lost 3 bases, and 13 bases had no gene match. Per the germline V gene, CDR1 is SQVTM and CDR2 is ANQGSEA. This CDR3 contains 16 residues. Written as DNA, the CDR3 is TGCAGCGTTGAGGAGGGACAGGGTTTTTCCGTAAATGAGCAGTTCTTC. Translation gives CSVEEGQGFSVNEQFF.

The chain links TRBV4-2 to TRBJ1-2; D is unresolved. CDR1 is LGHNA, CDR2 YNFKEQ, per germline. V lost 2 bases, J lost 7 bases, and 17 bases lay in between. The CDR3 extends over 15 amino acids. This CDR3 is CASSQLPGKGGGYTF. The CDR3 DNA reads as TGTGCCAGCAGCCAACTACCGGGAAAGGGAGGTGGCTACACCTTC.

V usage is TRBV30 and J usage is TRBJ2-7; no clear D gene. From germline, CDR1 is GTSNPN and CDR2 SVGIG (reference sequence). V lost 2 bases and J 6 bases, leaving 17 bases between the germline ends. The length of the CDR3 is 14 residues. CDR3 loop: CAWSPPGAGAEQYF. The CDR3 DNA follows: TGTGCCTGGAGTCCCCCCGGCGCCGGAGCCGAGCAGTACTTC. The full variable domain, in which reference TRBV30 and TRBJ2-7 provide the parts outside the CDR3, is SQTIHQWPATLVQPVGSPLSLECTVEGTSNPNLYWYRQAAGRGLQLLFYSVGIGQISSEVPQNLSASRPQDRQFILSSKKLLLSDSGFYLCAWSPPGAGAEQYFGPGTRLTVT.

The chain carries TRBV5-1 and TRBJ1-6; a weak D match, TRBD1 (6 bases). Germline V gene sequence: CDR1 SGHRS, CDR2 YFSETQ. This CDR3 has 18 amino acids. V was clipped by 3 bases and J by 1 base, with 17 bases between them. Here the CDR3 reads CASSYEGGSNSYNSPLHF. In DNA, the CDR3 is TGCGCCAGCAGCTATGAAGGGGGATCTAATTCCTATAATTCACCCCTCCACTTT.

About this clone: Germline and junction disagree at one end, which may indicate a read error. The rearrangement links TRBV6-1 to TRBJ1-2, with unresolved D. CDR3 length: 15 amino acids. Germline V gives CDR1 MNHNS, CDR2 SASEGT. CDR3 sequence: CASRDKQSTLYGYTF. The CDR3 DNA reads as TGTGCCAGCCGTGACAAACAGAGTACCCTCTATGGCTACACCTTC.

This clone was recorded a few times. This sequence joins TRBV12-5 and TRBJ1-2; TRBD1 aligns across 9 bases. This CDR3 comprises 17 residues. The germline CDR1 and CDR2 sequences are LGHNT and FRNRAP. V dropped 1 base and J dropped 4; count of bases not matched to a gene: 10. The CDR3 DNA sequence: TGTGCTAGTGGTTTGGCCGCAACAGGGGGCGGTGGCTATGGCTACACCTTC. This sequence encodes CASGLAATGGGGYGYTF.

J is TRBJ1-5 and V is TRBV9; tentative D call: TRBD1 (6 bases). The V end was cut by 6 bases, the J end by 1 base, with 14 bases between. CDR1 is SGDLS and CDR2 is YYNGEE in the germline V gene. This CDR3 region has 15 residues. Here the CDR3 reads CASTPGGQSNQPQHF. The DNA for the CDR3 is TGTGCCAGCACCCCTGGGGGCCAAAGCAATCAGCCCCAGCATTTT. Looking up the rest from reference TRBV9 and TRBJ1-5 gives the full variable domain: DSGVTQTPKHLITATGQRVTLRCSPRSGDLSVYWYQQSLDQGLQFLIQYYNGEERAKGNILERFSAQQFPDLHSELNLSSLELGDSALYFCASTPGGQSNQPQHFGDGTRLSIL.